Listed here are 16 T cell receptor beta chains from one sample, sequenced in a study of response to subunit inactivated influenza vaccine. One entry per CDR3 protein, called by TCRdb with MiXCR from the RT-PCR reads. The sample carries 800,000 or so distinct CDR3 sequences, less than 25% recorded once. The sample here was PBMCs from blood, taken roughly 5 days after vaccination. The origin of the receptors is a man aged 50 or older who received an inactivated influenza vaccine.

The chain employs TRBV5-1 and TRBJ2-1; D may be TRBD1 or TRBD2 (6 bases each). The V end was cut by 2 bases, the J end by 10 bases, with 16 bases between. CDR1 is SGHRS, CDR2 YFSETQ, per germline. The CDR3 is made up of 14 amino acids. As DNA, the CDR3 is TGCGCCAGCAGCTTTGGCAGGGGAGGCAACGAGCAGTTCTTC. Protein product: CASSFGRGGNEQFF.

This clonotype came up a few times. J is TRBJ2-5 and V is TRBV29-1; tentatively, D is TRBD1 (5 bases). CDR3 length: 12 residues. The germline V and J ends were trimmed by 3 bases and 5 bases, with 10 bases remaining between them. The germline gives CDR1 SQVTM, CDR2 ANQGSEA. The CDR3: CSVEPRAETQYF. The CDR3 coding sequence is TGCAGCGTTGAGCCCAGGGCGGAGACCCAGTACTTC.

The chain employs TRBV15 and TRBJ1-4; D gene ambiguous. The CDR3 extends over 14 amino acids. The germline gives CDR1 LNHNV, CDR2 YYDKDF (reference sequence). Trimming removed 1 base at V and 4 bases at J, with 7 bases between. The CDR3 nucleotides read TGTGCCACCAGCAGAGGCGGGCTTAATGAAAAACTGTTTTTT. Its translation is CATSRGGLNEKLFF.

V gene TRBV11-2 combines with J gene TRBJ2-3; 8 bases match TRBD2. The CDR3 loop spans 17 amino acids. The ends lost 2 bases at V and 2 bases at J; junction bases unmatched: 9. CDR1 SGHAT and CDR2 FQNNGV come from the germline V gene. The CDR3 spells CASSLNIIGGDTDTQYF. As DNA, the CDR3 is TGTGCCAGCAGCTTAAACATCATCGGGGGGGACACAGATACGCAGTATTTT.

This clonotype was recorded a few times. J is TRBJ1-2 and V is TRBV12-3 or TRBV12-4, with 7 bases matching TRBD1. The CDR3 has 15 amino acids. The V and J ends lost 3 bases and 3 bases, in that order; junction bases with no gene match: 7. CDR3 sequence reads: CASSFKGALDYGYTF. Written as DNA, the CDR3 is TGTGCCAGCAGTTTTAAGGGGGCCCTCGACTATGGCTACACCTTC.

This sequence joins TRBV18 and TRBJ2-2, with a tentative D call TRBD1 (5 bases). Trimming took 0 bases from V and 1 from J, leaving 9 bases between them. Germline-derived CDR1 and CDR2 are KGHSH and LQKENI. CDR3 size: 16 residues. CDR3 residues: CASSPPGLLNTGELFF. In DNA form, the CDR3 reads TGTGCCAGCTCACCACCGGGGCTCCTGAACACCGGGGAGCTGTTTTTT.

This clonotype has a handful of counts. The V gene is TRBV7-2, the J gene TRBJ2-3; TRBD2 matches 11 bases. V trimming: 3 bases; J trimming: 2 bases; junction bases outside the gene matches: 7. The CDR3 loop spans 17 amino acids. Germline assignment: CDR1 SGHTA and CDR2 FQGNSA. In DNA, the CDR3 is TGTGCCAGCAGCTTCGTCCCGGGACTAGCGGACACAGATACGCAGTATTTT. Translated: CASSFVPGLADTDTQYF.

The sample holds a few counts of this clonotype. This chain connects TRBV7-2 to TRBJ2-7, with unresolved D. This CDR3 is built from 12 residues. Deletions cut 1 base from V and 12 bases from J, with 13 bases between. Germline V lookup: CDR1 SGHTA, CDR2 FQGNSA. The CDR3 region has the DNA TGTGCCAGCAGCTTAGGGCAGAGCGTACGGTACTTC. It is translated as CASSLGQSVRYF.

This clonotype was picked up a small number of times. The V and J genes are TRBV4-3 and TRBJ2-1, with D hard to call. Trimming cost V 3 bases and J 6 bases, with 12 bases left between them. CDR1 is LGHNA and CDR2 is YSLEER in the germline V gene. The CDR3 length is 14 residues. In nucleotides, the CDR3 is TGCGCCAGCAGCCAGGACCCAAATCTCAATGAGCAGTTCTTC. Translating it yields CASSQDPNLNEQFF.

This clonotype was found a few times. The chain carries TRBV20-1 and TRBJ1-5; weak D call: TRBD1 (5 bases). This CDR3 is built from 12 residues. Between the trimmed V and J ends, which lost 3 bases and 5 bases, there was a span of 8 bases. CDR1 and CDR2 from the germline V gene are DFQATT and SNEGSKA (reference sequence). The DNA of the CDR3 is TGCAGTGCTAGCAGGGAGGATCAGCCCCAGCATTTT. Translating gives CSASREDQPQHF.

This chain uses TRBV29-1 with TRBJ1-6; D is unclear. V lost 6 bases and J 5 bases, leaving 11 bases between the germline ends. This CDR3 spans 13 amino acids. The germline CDR1 and CDR2 sequences are SQVTM and ANQGSEA. CDR3 nucleotides: TGCAGCGTCGCCCGGGATCATAATTCACCCCTCCACTTT. This translates into CSVARDHNSPLHF.

This clonotype showed up just a few times. J is TRBJ1-2 and V is TRBV12-3 or TRBV12-4; D is unclear. V lost 3 bases and J 2 bases, leaving 10 bases between the germline ends. The CDR3 is made up of 14 amino acids. This CDR3 is CASSFRGPNYGYTF. CDR3 bases: TGTGCCAGCAGTTTTCGAGGGCCCAACTATGGCTACACCTTC.

The CDR3 loop reads CASSPGTAPFEQYF. The CDR3 DNA reads TGTGCCAGCAGTCCCGGGACGGCCCCCTTCGAGCAGTACTTC. V and J are TRBV12-3 or TRBV12-4 and TRBJ2-7; the D gene could be TRBD1 or TRBD2 (5 bases each). The CDR3 length is 14 residues. With 5 bases removed from V and 6 bases from J, the gap between germline ends came to 17 bases.

The chain uses TRBV6-1 and TRBJ2-4; D call uncertain. Trimming shortened V by 4 bases and J by 14 bases, and 15 bases separated the two germline ends. CDR1 is MNHNS, CDR2 SASEGT, per germline. This CDR3 has 12 amino acids. The CDR3 is CASSGQPEFKYF. CDR3 DNA sequence: TGTGCCAGCAGTGGACAACCAGAATTTAAGTACTTC.

There are a few counts of this clonotype. The chain couples TRBV12-3 or TRBV12-4 to TRBJ2-7; 11 bases line up with TRBD1. The J segment lost 3 bases and the V segment lost 6 bases, leaving 4 bases of the junction unmatched. The length of the CDR3 is 14 residues. The CDR3 loop is CASRIGTGGYEQYF. In DNA form, the CDR3 reads TGTGCCAGCAGGATCGGGACAGGGGGCTACGAGCAGTACTTC.

This clonotype was recorded many times. V gene TRBV12-3 or TRBV12-4 combines with J gene TRBJ2-1; 11 bases fit TRBD2. The ends lost 7 bases at V and 6 bases at J; junction bases unmatched: 8. The CDR3 runs to 15 residues. DNA for the CDR3: TGTGCCAGCAATATAGCGGGGGGGCCGGTCAATGAGCAGTTCTTC. It encodes CASNIAGGPVNEQFF.